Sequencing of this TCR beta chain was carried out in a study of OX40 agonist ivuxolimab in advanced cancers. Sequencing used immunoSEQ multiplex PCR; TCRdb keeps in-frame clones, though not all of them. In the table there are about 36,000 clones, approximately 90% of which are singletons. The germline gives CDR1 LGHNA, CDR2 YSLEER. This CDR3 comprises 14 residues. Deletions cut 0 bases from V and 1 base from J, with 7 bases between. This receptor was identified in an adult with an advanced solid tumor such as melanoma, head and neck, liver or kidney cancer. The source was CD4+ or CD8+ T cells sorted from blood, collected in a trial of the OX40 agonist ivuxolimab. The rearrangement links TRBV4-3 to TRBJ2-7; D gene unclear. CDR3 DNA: TGCGCCAGCAGCCAAGAGGCAGAGTCCTACGAGCAGTACTTC. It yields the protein CASSQEAESYEQYF.